This T cell receptor (beta chain) was sequenced during a study of cytomegalovirus exposure and HLA in healthy donors. General study results and limits: The authors later found most CMV-associated TCR beta chains appeared HLA-restricted.

Note on this clone: Its cognate antigen is unknown.

Primers for the PCR totalled 60 Vbeta and 13 Jbeta. The method was immunoSEQ multiplex PCR; TCRdb's version includes in-frame clones alone and lacks a portion of them. The profile covers some 170,000 clones, with around four fifths appearing a single time and roughly a tenth taken by the ten largest. V gave up 6 bases and J gave up 4 bases, with 16 bases separating them. Germline V gene sequence: CDR1 MDHEN, CDR2 SYDVKM. The CDR3 sequence is 15 residues long. The rearrangement uses TRBV28 and TRBJ2-1; D might be TRBD2 (5 bases). The clonotype comes from a man aged 45-65 years in good health and CMV-seropositive. Sequenced sample: PBMCs. The CDR3 region is CASRKAVHSYNEQFF. As DNA, the CDR3 is TGTGCCAGCAGGAAAGCGGTTCATTCTTACAATGAGCAGTTCTTC.